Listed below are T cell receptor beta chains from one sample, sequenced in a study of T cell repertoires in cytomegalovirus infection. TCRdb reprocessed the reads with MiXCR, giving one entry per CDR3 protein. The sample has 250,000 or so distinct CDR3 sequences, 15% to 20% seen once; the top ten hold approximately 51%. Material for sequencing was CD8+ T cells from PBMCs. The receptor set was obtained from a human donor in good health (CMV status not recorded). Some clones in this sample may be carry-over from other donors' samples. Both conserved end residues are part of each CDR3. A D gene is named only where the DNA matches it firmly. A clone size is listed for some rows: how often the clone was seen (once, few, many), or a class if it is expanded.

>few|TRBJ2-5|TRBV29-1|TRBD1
CSVEADREETQYF
TGCAGCGTTGAAGCGGACAGGGAAGAGACCCAGTACTTC
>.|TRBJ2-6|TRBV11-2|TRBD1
CASSLGTGGPNVLTF
TGTGCCAGCAGCTTAGGGACAGGGGGGCCCAACGTCCTGACTTTC
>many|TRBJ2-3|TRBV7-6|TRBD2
CASSPLAGDTDTQYF
TGTGCCAGCAGCCCCCTAGCGGGGGACACAGATACGCAGTATTTT
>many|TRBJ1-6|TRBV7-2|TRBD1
CASSSYRGEGSPLHF
TGTGCCAGCAGCTCTTACAGGGGAGAGGGATCACCCCTCCACTTT
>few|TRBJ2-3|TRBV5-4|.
CASSFRATQYF
TGTGCCAGCAGCTTCCGCGCCACGCAGTATTTT
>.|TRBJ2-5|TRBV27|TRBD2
CASSPGTSGETQYF
TGTGCCAGCAGTCCCGGGACTAGCGGAGAGACCCAGTACTTC
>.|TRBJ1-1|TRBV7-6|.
CASSLLGRGYYTEAFF
TGTGCCAGCAGCTTATTAGGCAGGGGATATTACACTGAAGCTTTCTTT
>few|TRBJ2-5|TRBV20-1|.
CSARGRETQYF
TGCAGTGCTAGAGGTAGAGAGACCCAGTACTTC
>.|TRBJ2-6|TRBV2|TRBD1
CASSGGTGGALSGANVLTF
TGTGCCAGCAGTGGAGGGACAGGGGGCGCCCTGTCTGGGGCCAACGTCCTGACTTTC
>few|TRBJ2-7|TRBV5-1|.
CASSLTPGRTEYYEQYF
TGCGCCAGCAGCTTGACACCCGGTCGGACAGAGTACTACGAGCAGTACTTC
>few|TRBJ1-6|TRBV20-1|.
CSAHRASMNSPLHF
TGCAGTGCCCACCGTGCCAGTATGAATTCACCCCTCCACTTT
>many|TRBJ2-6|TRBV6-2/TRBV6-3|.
CASSYGIGDYSGANVLTF
TGTGCCAGCAGTTACGGCATAGGCGATTACTCTGGGGCCAACGTCCTGACTTTC
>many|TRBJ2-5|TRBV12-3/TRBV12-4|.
CASRWGSSTTQETQYF
TGTGCCAGCAGGTGGGGTAGCTCCACCACACAAGAGACCCAGTACTTC
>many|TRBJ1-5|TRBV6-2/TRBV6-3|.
CASSSTANGQPQHF
TGTGCCAGCAGTTCGACGGCGAACGGACAGCCCCAGCATTTT
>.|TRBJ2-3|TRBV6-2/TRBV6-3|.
CASSLDPTGPITDTQYF
TGTGCCAGCAGCCTGGACCCGACAGGACCCATAACAGATACGCAGTATTTT
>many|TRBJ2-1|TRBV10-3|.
CATTGHNNEQFF
TGTGCCACGACGGGGCACAACAATGAGCAGTTCTTC
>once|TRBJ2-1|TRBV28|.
CASRALTSYNEQFF
TGTGCCAGCAGGGCCTTGACCTCCTACAATGAGCAGTTCTTC
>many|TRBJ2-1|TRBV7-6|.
CASSLSGFTEQFF
TGTGCCAGCAGCTTATCCGGTTTTACTGAGCAGTTCTTC